The 20 T cell receptor beta chains listed next were all sequenced from one sample in a study of blood T cells in healthy people across ages. Primers used in a second PCR of about 6 to 11 cycles were a sample-barcoded 5' primer and a J-beta primer mix. Via MiXCR, TCRdb re-called the 5' RACE reads, giving one row per CDR3 protein. The table has some 880,000 distinct CDR3 sequences, 35% to 40% seen once; the top ten hold 10% to 15%. Sequencing was carried out using blood. These receptor sequences come from a man between 18 and 35 years old in good health.

CDR3 bases: TGTGCCAGCAGTTCCCCGCAGGGGGCGCGGGCTAATGAAAAACTGTTTTTT. Its translation: CASSSPQGARANEKLFF. The J gene is TRBJ1-4, the V gene TRBV12-3 or TRBV12-4, with 8 bases lining up with TRBD1. This CDR3 is built from 17 residues. Trimming took 4 bases from V and 3 from J; bases not matched to a gene: 10.

The chain uses TRBV12-3 or TRBV12-4 and TRBJ1-2; perhaps TRBD1 as D (6 bases). Trimming removed 3 bases from V and 2 bases from J, with 13 bases in between. The CDR3 runs 15 residues. The CDR3: CASSLGGTSNYGYTF. Here the CDR3 DNA reads TGTGCCAGCAGTTTGGGGGGGACATCAAACTATGGCTACACCTTC.

The chain employs TRBV7-2 and TRBJ2-1; TRBD2 aligns across 7 bases. V lost 5 bases and J lost 9; bases outside the gene matches: 4. The germline V gene encodes CDR1 SGHTA and CDR2 FQGNSA. This CDR3 has 12 residues. The CDR3 bases are TGTGCCAGCAGCCCCCCGGGGGGTGAGCAGTTCTTC. Its translation: CASSPPGGEQFF.

To note about this clonotype: This clone may be a read error of a much larger clone one base away. The rearrangement uses TRBV20-1 and TRBJ2-1; 7 bases line up with TRBD2. This CDR3 spans 12 amino acids. Germline V gene lookup returns CDR1 DFQATT and CDR2 SNEGSKA (reference sequence). Here the CDR3 DNA reads TGCGGTGCTAGAGATGGGGGGGATGAGCAGTTCTTC. It specifies CGARDGGDEQFF.

This clonotype turned up a few times. J is TRBJ1-1 and V is TRBV2; tentative D call: TRBD1 (5 bases). V lost 4 bases to trimming and J lost 4 bases, with 10 bases between them. The CDR3 totals 13 residues. CDR1 is SNHLY, CDR2 FYNNEI, per germline. The CDR3 loop is CASSVSQGTEAFF. The CDR3 DNA reads as TGTGCCAGCAGTGTCAGCCAGGGCACTGAAGCTTTCTTT.

Remarks on this clonotype: A much bigger clone sits one base away, suggesting this may be a read error. The chain couples TRBV12-3 or TRBV12-4 to TRBJ2-3, with 7 positions matching TRBD1. The ends lost 2 bases at V and 3 bases at J; junction bases unmatched: 5. The CDR3 loop spans 15 amino acids. In DNA form, the CDR3 reads TGTGCCAGCAGTTTACAGGGACAGAGAACAGATACGCAGTATTTT. Its translation is CASSLQGQRTDTQYF.

The rearrangement uses TRBV29-1 and TRBJ2-1; the match to TRBD2 covers 8 bases. The better agreement between TRBJ2-7 and the DNA end casts doubt on the J call. CDR3 length: 13 residues. CDR1 and CDR2 from the germline V gene are SQVTM and ANQGSEA. The CDR3 DNA reads as TGCAGTTCTCGGGAGGGGTCCTACAATGAGCAGTACTTC. Translating gives CSSREGSYNEQYF.

A word on this clonotype: The germline gene is not matched at one end of the junction; a read error may be the cause. The chain uses TRBV20-1 and TRBJ1-4, with 10 bases identical to TRBD1. This CDR3 region has 15 residues. The germline V gene has CDR1 DFQATT and CDR2 SNEGSKA (reference sequence). This CDR3 reads CSTRDTGTGDEKLFF. Here the CDR3 DNA reads TGCAGTACTAGAGATACCGGGACAGGGGATGAAAAACTGTTTTTT.

Ten or more counts support this clonotype. This chain links TRBV12-3 or TRBV12-4 with TRBJ2-7; D is possibly TRBD1 or TRBD2 (5 bases each). This CDR3 is built from 13 residues. Trimming took 3 bases from V and 6 from J, leaving 12 bases between them. CDR3 DNA: TGTGCCAGCAGTTTCCCCCGGGACGGCGAGCAGTACTTC. It encodes CASSFPRDGEQYF.

The chain has TRBV20-1 and TRBJ1-5, with D unclear. CDR3 length: 9 amino acids. The ends were cut back, 6 bases at V and 6 bases at J, with 3 bases in the middle. CDR1 is DFQATT and CDR2 is SNEGSKA in the germline V gene (reference sequence). This CDR3 is CSAGQPQHF. DNA of the CDR3: TGCAGTGCGGGTCAGCCCCAGCATTTT.

This rearrangement joins TRBV10-3 to TRBJ1-2, with a weak D call TRBD1 (5 bases). The V end lost 2 bases, the J end lost 0 bases, and 16 bases lay between the germline ends. CDR1 is ENHRY, CDR2 SYGVKD, per germline. This CDR3 spans 17 amino acids. CDR3 loop: CAISEGDLTISNYGYTF. Written as DNA, the CDR3 is TGTGCCATCAGTGAGGGGGACCTTACCATTTCTAACTATGGCTACACCTTC.

J is TRBJ2-7 and V is TRBV6-5; a weak D match, TRBD2 (6 bases). V lost 2 bases and J lost 1, with 12 bases in between. This CDR3 is 15 amino acids long. In germline, CDR1 is MNHEY, CDR2 SVGAGI. Written as DNA, the CDR3 is TGTGCCAGCAGTTACCGGAGGGAGTTTTCCTACGAGCAGTACTTC. This translates into CASSYRREFSYEQYF.

This chain uses TRBV29-1 with TRBJ2-5; a possible D gene is TRBD2 (5 bases). The J call may be incorrect, as the DNA end agrees better with TRBJ2-1. Germline V gene data show CDR1 as SQVTM and CDR2 as ANQGSEA. This CDR3 region has 13 residues. The CDR3 sequence is CSVDGGTQETQFF. The CDR3 DNA sequence: TGCAGCGTTGATGGAGGAACCCAAGAGACCCAGTTCTTC.

V usage is TRBV12-3 or TRBV12-4 and J usage is TRBJ1-1; weak D call: TRBD1 (5 bases). The CDR3 is 16 amino acids. The V end lost 4 bases, the J end lost 1 base, and 16 bases lay between the germline ends. Here the CDR3 reads CASSSLGDRQNTEAFF. The CDR3 nucleotides read TGTGCCAGCAGTTCCCTCGGGGACCGCCAGAACACTGAAGCTTTCTTT.

A few counts support this clonotype. The rearrangement joins TRBV12-3 or TRBV12-4 to TRBJ1-1, with D unresolved. V was cut by 5 bases and J by 7 bases, with 8 bases left in between. The CDR3 is 11 residues long. The CDR3 DNA is TGTGCCAGCAGTCCCTTAAATGAAGCTTTCTTT. It is translated as CASSPLNEAFF.

Worth noting for this clonotype: An end of the junction does not agree with germline; a read error may underlie this. The chain is built from TRBV12-3 or TRBV12-4 and TRBJ2-7; 11 bases align to TRBD1. The end of the DNA fits TRBJ2-5 better, so the J call may be wrong. The CDR3 runs 16 residues. CDR3 sequence: CAGSSRTGGVIETQYF. The CDR3 region has the DNA TGTGCCGGCAGCTCGAGGACAGGGGGCGTGATAGAGACCCAGTACTTC.

This chain joins TRBV4-1 and TRBJ1-2; D is ambiguous. This CDR3 spans 16 amino acids. V dropped 3 bases and J dropped 3 bases, with 17 bases sitting between them. The germline CDR1 and CDR2 sequences are MGHRA and YSYEKL. The CDR3 loop is CASSQIPTRKDYGYTF. DNA of the CDR3: TGCGCCAGCAGCCAGATCCCGACACGGAAGGACTATGGCTACACCTTC.

The chain joins TRBV20-1 to TRBJ2-1, with TRBD2 matching 7 bases. Trimming took 4 bases from V and 7 from J; bases not matched to a gene: 4. The germline V gene has CDR1 DFQATT and CDR2 SNEGSKA (reference sequence). This CDR3 spans 12 amino acids. CDR3 sequence: CSAKDGGNEQFF. In nucleotides, the CDR3 is TGCAGTGCTAAAGACGGGGGGAATGAGCAGTTCTTC.

In its sample, this clonotype was seen a few times. The V and J genes are TRBV3-1 and TRBJ1-4; TRBD1 might be the D (5 bases). The CDR3 extends over 15 amino acids. The V end lost 3 bases, the J end lost 0 bases, and 8 bases lay between the germline ends. CDR1 is LGHDT and CDR2 is YNNKEL in the germline V gene (reference sequence). CDR3 in amino acids: CASSQDTATNEKLFF. The CDR3 nucleotides read TGTGCCAGCAGCCAGGACACTGCAACTAATGAAAAACTGTTTTTT.

Many counts were recorded for this clonotype. This chain links TRBV4-2 with TRBJ2-3; D remains unclear. The V gene lost 4 bases and the J gene lost 0 bases, with 11 bases spanning the gap. The CDR3 is 15 residues long. Germline CDR1 LGHNA, CDR2 YNFKEQ. CDR3: CASSLDRLSTDTQYF. The DNA of the CDR3 is TGTGCCAGCAGCCTGGACCGGCTTAGCACAGATACGCAGTATTTT.